The 29 T cell receptor beta chains in this list originate from one sample, sequenced in a study of T cells in tuberculosis. Generated by immunoSEQ multiplex PCR, the TCRdb table keeps only in-frame clones and is missing some. The data hold tens of thousands of clones, with approximately 91% observed a single time. After thawing and overnight rest, PBMC were stained with GMM-loaded CD1B tetramer, viability dye and anti-CD3 for sorting. C32 glucose monomycolate from Rhodococcus equi was loaded onto the CD1B tetramers. Sequenced: CD1b-GMM tetramer-negative cells sorted from PBMCs. The source is an adult woman with latent tuberculosis.

The chain combines TRBV6-5 with TRBJ1-2, with 7 bases identical to TRBD1. The CDR3 sequence is 16 residues long. Germline V lookup: CDR1 MNHEY, CDR2 SVGAGI. The V and J ends lost 0 bases and 2 bases, in that order; junction bases with no gene match: 6. In DNA form, the CDR3 reads TGTGCCAGCAGTTACTCGGGACAGCAACCCAACTATGGCTACACCTTC. Amino acids: CASSYSGQQPNYGYTF.

The chain is built from TRBV5-1 and TRBJ2-1; TRBD1 might be the D (6 bases). CDR3 length: 14 residues. The ends were cut back, 4 bases at V and 4 bases at J, with 12 bases in the middle. From germline, CDR1 is SGHRS and CDR2 YFSETQ. CDR3 DNA: TGCGCCAGCAGCCCACCAGGACAGTACAATGAGCAGTTCTTC. It translates to CASSPPGQYNEQFF.

V gene TRBV29-1 combines with J gene TRBJ1-2; no clear D. CDR1 and CDR2 (germline): SQVTM, ANQGSEA. The CDR3 totals 17 residues. V lost 0 bases and J 0 bases, leaving 17 bases between the germline ends. The CDR3 bases are TGCAGCGTTGAAGATGGCGCGATGAGAACAGCTAACTATGGCTACACCTTC. This gives the protein CSVEDGAMRTANYGYTF.

The chain recombines TRBV28 with TRBJ2-5; 8 bases are shared with TRBD2. Germline V gives CDR1 MDHEN, CDR2 SYDVKM. CDR3 size: 16 residues. V shed 4 bases and J 0 bases; nucleotides not matched to a gene: 7. The CDR3 DNA sequence: TGTGCCAGCAGTTCCCAAGCGGGGGTGTACCAAGAGACCCAGTACTTC. Translation: CASSSQAGVYQETQYF.

The J gene is TRBJ2-1, the V gene TRBV21-1; the table calls TRBD1, which could not be checked here. TRBV21-1 is flagged as a pseudogene. This CDR3 spans 15 amino acids. CDR3 in amino acids: CASHTQGLRINEQFF. The CDR3 nucleotides are TGTGCCAGTCACACTCAGGGCCTGCGGATCAATGAGCAGTTCTTC.

The chain's CDR3 is CASSFEVSDGELFF. The DNA of the CDR3 is TGCGCCAGCAGCTTTGAGGTTTCCGACGGGGAGCTGTTTTTT. The rearrangement uses TRBV5-1 and TRBJ2-2; D gene uncertain. The CDR3 totals 14 residues. Trimming took off 2 bases at V and 7 bases at J, with 12 bases between the two ends. CDR1 is SGHRS and CDR2 is YFSETQ in the germline V gene.

The chain is built from TRBV15 and TRBJ1-1; 10 bases map to TRBD1. The CDR3 sequence is 15 residues long. CDR1 is LNHNV, CDR2 YYDKDF, per germline (reference sequence). Losses at the gene ends were 0 bases for V and 10 bases for J; bases not matched to a gene: 8. CDR3 coding DNA: TGTGCCACCAGCAGAGATAGGGGGGGACAGGGGATAGCTTTCTTT. Its translation: CATSRDRGGQGIAFF.

The rearrangement uses TRBV29-1 and TRBJ1-1; D perhaps matches TRBD1 (6 bases). V was trimmed by 3 bases and J by 5 bases, leaving 13 bases between them. From germline, CDR1 is SQVTM and CDR2 ANQGSEA. The CDR3 contains 13 residues. DNA of the CDR3: TGCAGCGTTGAGAACAGGGTAGGAACTGAAGCTTTCTTT. The encoded protein is CSVENRVGTEAFF. The complete variable domain, with remaining parts taken from reference TRBV29-1 and TRBJ1-1, reads SAVISQKPSRDICQRGTSLTIQCQVDSQVTMMFWYRQQPGQSLTLIATANQGSEATYESGFVIDKFPISRPNLTFSTLTVSNMSPEDSSIYLCSVENRVGTEAFFGQGTRLTVV.

This chain links TRBV9 with TRBJ1-1; D is undetermined. Germline V gives CDR1 SGDLS, CDR2 YYNGEE. There are 15 residues in the CDR3. V was shortened by 1 base and J by 0 bases, with 10 bases between the two germline ends. The CDR3 DNA reads as TGTGCCAGCAGCGTATCAGGATCCATGAACACTGAAGCTTTCTTT. It specifies CASSVSGSMNTEAFF.

The chain recombines TRBV6-6 with TRBJ2-5; TRBD1 agrees at 8 bases. The V segment lost 0 bases and the J segment 2 bases; nucleotides outside the gene matches: 5. Per the germline V gene, CDR1 is MNHNY and CDR2 is SVGAGI (reference sequence). This CDR3 is 16 amino acids long. CDR3 amino acids: CASSYSVRGRQETQYF. The CDR3 DNA reads as TGTGCCAGCAGTTACTCGGTCAGGGGGCGGCAAGAGACCCAGTACTTC.

The chain is built from TRBV4-1 and TRBJ2-5, with 8 bases identical to TRBD1. The V segment lost 3 bases and the J segment 5 bases; nucleotides outside the gene matches: 5. Germline CDR1 MGHRA, CDR2 YSYEKL. The CDR3 covers 14 residues. In DNA, the CDR3 is TGCGCCAGCAGCCAGGACAGGGTATTCGAGACCCAGTACTTC. Translated: CASSQDRVFETQYF.

The chain couples TRBV2 to TRBJ1-4; no clear D gene. V lost 1 base and J 8 bases, leaving 11 bases between the germline ends. The CDR3 has 14 amino acids. Germline V CDR1 and CDR2: SNHLY, FYNNEI. The CDR3 loop reads CASSEVRRAEKLFF. In DNA, the CDR3 is TGTGCCAGCAGTGAAGTGCGGAGGGCCGAAAAACTGTTTTTT.

V is TRBV11-2 and J is TRBJ1-1; TRBD1 agrees at 10 bases. Germline V CDR1 and CDR2: SGHAT, FQNNGV. Losses at the gene ends were 1 base for V and 5 bases for J; bases not matched to a gene: 4. The CDR3 totals 15 residues. The CDR3, as DNA: TGTGCCAGCAGCTTAGGCTTGGGACAGGGGACTGAAGCTTTCTTT. This gives the protein CASSLGLGQGTEAFF. Looking up the rest from reference TRBV11-2 and TRBJ1-1 gives the full variable domain: EAGVAQSPRYKIIEKRQSVAFWCNPISGHATLYWYQQILGQGPKLLIQFQNNGVVDDSQLPKDRFSAERLKGVDSTLKIQPAKLEDSAVYLCASSLGLGQGTEAFFGQGTRLTVV.

The rearrangement links TRBV11-3 to TRBJ1-3; 7 nucleotides match TRBD1. CDR3 size: 16 residues. The germline V gene encodes CDR1 SGHNT and CDR2 YENEEA. V trimming: 6 bases; J trimming: 0 bases; junction bases outside the gene matches: 8. The CDR3, as DNA: TGTGCCAGCAGAGGAAGGACAGGAACCTCTGGAAACACCATATATTTT. It translates to CASRGRTGTSGNTIYF.

This clone has a handful of counts. The chain has TRBV5-1 and TRBJ1-2; 8 bases are shared with TRBD1. The CDR3 length is 15 residues. Germline loops: CDR1 SGHRS, CDR2 YFSETQ. With 0 bases clipped from V and 3 bases from J, the junction kept 4 bases outside the gene matches. This CDR3 reads CASSLVGQGYYGYTF. The CDR3 nucleotides are TGCGCCAGCAGCTTGGTAGGACAGGGCTACTATGGCTACACCTTC. Full variable domain (rest looked up from reference TRBV5-1 and TRBJ1-2): KAGVTQTPRYLIKTRGQQVTLSCSPISGHRSVSWYQQTPGQGLQFLFEYFSETQRNKGNFPGRFSGRQFSNSRSEMNVSTLELGDSALYLCASSLVGQGYYGYTFGSGTRLTVV.

The chain uses TRBV6-5 and TRBJ2-5; tentative D call: TRBD2 (5 bases). The V end was cut by 11 bases, the J end by 5 bases, with 15 bases between. Germline V gives CDR1 MNHEY, CDR2 SVGAGI. The CDR3 sequence is 12 residues long. CDR3 residues: CASGKGLETQYF. CDR3 in DNA: TGTGCCTCCGGGAAGGGTTTGGAGACCCAGTACTTC.

The V gene is TRBV19, the J gene TRBJ2-1; 10 bases are shared with TRBD2. The V segment lost 2 bases and the J segment 7 bases; nucleotides outside the gene matches: 11. The CDR3 loop spans 17 amino acids. CDR1 and CDR2 (germline): LNHDA, SQIVND (reference sequence). The CDR3 reads CASSIRGIAGGRNEQFF. The DNA of the CDR3 is TGTGCCAGTAGTATACGGGGTATAGCGGGGGGCAGGAATGAGCAGTTCTTC.

The chain joins TRBV30 to TRBJ2-5, with 8 bases fitting TRBD2. The DNA matches TRBJ2-7 better at its end, which makes the J call doubtful. Per the germline V gene, CDR1 is GTSNPN and CDR2 is SVGIG (reference sequence). This CDR3 has 14 residues. Here the CDR3 reads CAWSVSGSSYEQYF. The CDR3 DNA is TGTGCCTGGAGTGTAAGCGGGAGCTCCTACGAGCAGTACTTC.

The chain employs TRBV10-2 and TRBJ2-1; no clear D. The CDR3 runs to 14 residues. Germline V CDR1 and CDR2: WSHSY, SAAADI. Deletions cut 7 bases from V and 0 bases from J, with 10 bases between. The CDR3 loop reads CASKKQSSYNEQFF. The CDR3 DNA reads TGCGCCAGCAAGAAACAGAGCTCCTACAATGAGCAGTTCTTC.

The count of this clone is one. The CDR3 sequence: CASSQDVTVNTEAFF. Written as DNA, the CDR3 is TGCGCCAGCAGCCAAGATGTAACGGTGAACACTGAAGCTTTCTTT. The gene calls are TRBV4-1 and TRBJ1-1, with D unclear. V was trimmed by 0 bases and J by 0 bases, leaving 8 bases between them. The CDR3 covers 15 residues. The germline gives CDR1 MGHRA, CDR2 YSYEKL.

This clone appeared a single time. CDR3 loop: CASSLGTGLFYEQYV. The CDR3 region has the DNA TGTGCCAGCAGCTTAGGGACAGGGCTTTTCTACGAGCAGTACGTC. The J gene is TRBJ2-7, the V gene TRBV11-2; 8 bases map to TRBD1. Germline loops: CDR1 SGHAT, CDR2 FQNNGV. The CDR3 loop spans 15 amino acids. The J segment lost 3 bases and the V segment lost 1 base, leaving 5 bases of the junction unmatched.

The chain links TRBV6-1 to TRBJ2-5; possible D gene TRBD2, 6 bases. The V end lost 3 bases, the J end lost 4 bases, and 12 bases lay between the germline ends. CDR3 length equals 14 residues. Germline lookup yields CDR1 MNHNS and CDR2 SASEGT. In nucleotides, the CDR3 is TGTGCCAGCAGTGACTCGGGGGTTGTAGAGACCCAGTACTTC. It encodes CASSDSGVVETQYF.

A word on this clone: At one of its ends the junction is not consistent with the germline gene, which may arise from a read error. CDR3: CASGTTTRALF. For the CDR3, the DNA is TGTGCTAGTGGCACTACTACAAGAGCTCTCTTT. V usage is TRBV12-5 and J usage is TRBJ1-1; D gene unclear. The CDR3 consists of 11 residues. CDR1 is LGHNT, CDR2 FRNRAP, per germline.

The CDR3 sequence: CASSGGPYYEQYF. The DNA for the CDR3 is TGTGCCAGCAGCGGGGGGCCATATTACGAGCAGTACTTC. The rearrangement uses TRBV27 and TRBJ2-7; D may be TRBD2 (7 bases). The germline V and J ends were trimmed by 6 bases and 4 bases, with 13 bases remaining between them. The CDR3 has 13 amino acids. CDR1 is MNHEY, CDR2 SMNVEV, per germline (reference sequence).

The chain joins TRBV30 to TRBJ2-2; 10 positions match TRBD2. V trimming: 3 bases; J trimming: 2 bases; junction bases outside the gene matches: 3. This CDR3 is built from 15 residues. Germline V gene data show CDR1 as GTSNPN and CDR2 as SVGIG (reference sequence). This CDR3 is CAWRLAGTNTGELFF. The CDR3 DNA follows: TGTGCCTGGAGACTAGCGGGGACTAACACCGGGGAGCTGTTTTTT.

The rearrangement links TRBV11-2 to TRBJ1-2; 12 positions match TRBD1. CDR3 length equals 15 residues. With 4 bases clipped from V and 8 bases from J, the junction kept 8 bases outside the gene matches. Germline assignment: CDR1 SGHAT and CDR2 FQNNGV. CDR3 protein: CASSSTGQGARGYTF. CDR3 bases: TGTGCCAGCAGCTCGACGGGACAGGGGGCCCGAGGCTACACCTTC.

This sequence joins TRBV27 and TRBJ2-1, with a weak D call TRBD1 (6 bases). The CDR3 covers 13 residues. Trimming stripped 4 bases from V and 10 bases from J, with 14 bases between. Germline CDR1 and CDR2: MNHEY and SMNVEV (reference sequence). CDR3 bases: TGTGCCAGCAGTTCCCCTGGACAGTCGGAGCAGTTCTTC. As protein: CASSSPGQSEQFF.

This clone was detected once. The V call is TRBV6-4, the J call TRBJ2-7, with 8 nucleotides matching TRBD2. Germline values: CDR1 MRHNA, CDR2 SNTAGT. The V gene end was trimmed by 2 bases and the J gene end by 3 bases; junction bases not matched to a gene: 12. The CDR3 totals 17 residues. The CDR3 coding sequence is TGTGCCAGCAGTGACAAGCGGCGAGCGGGAGACAACTACGAGCAGTACGTC. This codes for CASSDKRRAGDNYEQYV.

Written as DNA, the CDR3 is TGCGCCAGCAGCCCGACAGGGGCAATTAGCAATCAGCCCCAGCATTTT. Amino acid sequence: CASSPTGAISNQPQHF. The chain carries TRBV4-1 and TRBJ1-5; TRBD1 aligns across 8 bases. V shed 4 bases, J shed 0 bases, and the junction held 5 bases outside the gene matches. The CDR3 spans 16 residues. Germline V CDR1 and CDR2: MGHRA, YSYEKL.